This TCR beta chain was identified in a study of T cells in Graves' hyperthyroidism and ophthalmopathy. Whole-study findings and limits: The authors' 13 V-J model separated ophthalmopathy from stable hyperthyroidism.

Regions amplified from RNA transcripts were the TCR beta CDR3 regions. Using the HTBI primer set, a first-round RT-PCR was run on the TCR CDR3. TCRdb called the multiplex PCR reads again in MiXCR, with one record for every CDR3 protein. This table holds some 510,000 distinct CDR3 sequences, under 25% found once. This clonotype has just a few counts. Its matching antigen is unknown. The V gene end was trimmed by 0 bases and the J gene end by 3 bases; junction bases not matched to a gene: 10. In germline, CDR1 is MGHRA, CDR2 YSYEKL. This CDR3 is 17 amino acids long. Researchers defined stable Graves' hyperthyroidism as no ophthalmopathy progression within 18 months. Those with hyperthyroidism were 18 to 65 years old, newly diagnosed, and ill for under 2 months. Uncontrolled infections, other autoimmune diseases, pregnancy or lactation led to exclusion of patients.

The sequence derives from a man aged 18 to 29 with Graves' hyperthyroidism. The chain employs TRBV4-1 and TRBJ2-5; 7 bases line up with TRBD2. Sequencing was carried out using blood. The CDR3 coding sequence is TGCGCCAGCAGCCAAGATAGCGGGCGGGGGAACGAAGAGACCCAGTACTTC. Encoded protein: CASSQDSGRGNEETQYF.